This T cell receptor (beta chain) was identified during a study of T cells after somatic rescue of genetic block. The data were produced by immunoSEQ multiplex PCR, yet TCRdb's version contains in-frame clones alone and is incomplete. The repertoire holds approximately 71,000 clones, with around 92% as singletons. Germline lookup yields CDR1 MNHNS and CDR2 SASEGT. The CDR3 covers 15 residues. V was cut by 1 base and J by 0 bases, with 8 bases left in between. The TCR sequence derives from a man in his forties or fifties. V usage is TRBV6-1 and J usage is TRBJ2-3; tentatively, D is TRBD1 (6 bases). What was sequenced was peripheral blood mononuclear cells (PBMCs). CDR3 nucleotide sequence: TGTGCCAGCAGTGAAGGGGGGCCGAGCACAGATACGCAGTATTTT. Translation gives CASSEGGPSTDTQYF.